Below, 32 T cell receptor beta chains from the same sample are listed, as sequenced in a study of beta chain features in type 1 diabetes. Expressed TCRB transcripts were sequenced because the entire RNA isolate underwent reverse transcription. Assay used: immunoSEQ multiplex PCR; TCRdb lists only in-frame clones, some missing. The sample consists of roughly 610,000 clones, roughly 15% of them appearing once. The sequenced sample was naive CD4+ T cells from blood. The receptors were gathered from a man between 18 and 35 years old in good health.

The chain is built from TRBV20-1 and TRBJ2-1, with D unclear. V was shortened by 3 bases and J by 9 bases, with 9 bases between the two germline ends. Germline V CDR1 and CDR2: DFQATT, SNEGSKA (reference sequence). This CDR3 is built from 11 residues. CDR3 residues: CSASPKFEQFF. DNA of the CDR3: TGCAGTGCTAGCCCCAAATTTGAGCAGTTCTTC.

In this sample, this clone turned up a few times. V usage is TRBV11-1 and J usage is TRBJ1-2; D gene uncertain. V was clipped by 4 bases and J by 2 bases, with 5 bases between them. There are 12 residues in the CDR3. Germline loops: CDR1 SGHAT, CDR2 FQDESV (reference sequence). The CDR3 loop reads CASSSENYGYTF. The DNA of the CDR3 is TGTGCCAGCAGCTCAGAGAACTATGGCTACACCTTC.

The V gene is TRBV7-9, the J gene TRBJ2-7, with 9 bases that match TRBD1. J was trimmed by 5 bases and V by 5 bases; bases with no gene match: 10. Germline values: CDR1 SEHNR, CDR2 FQNEAQ (reference sequence). CDR3 length equals 15 residues. The CDR3 region has the DNA TGTGCCAGCAGCACCCGGGACAGGGCTCCCAACGAGCAGTACTTC. Protein product: CASSTRDRAPNEQYF. Full variable domain (outside the CDR3, taken from reference TRBV7-9 and TRBJ2-7): DTGVSQNPRHKITKRGQNVTFRCDPISEHNRLYWYRQTLGQGPEFLTYFQNEAQLEKSRLLSDRFSAERPKGSFSTLEIQRTEQGDSAMYLCASSTRDRAPNEQYFGPGTRLTVT.

The chain uses TRBV7-9 and TRBJ1-1; TRBD1 is a possible D gene (5 bases). Germline V gives CDR1 SEHNR, CDR2 FQNEAQ (reference sequence). V was cut by 2 bases and J by 0 bases, with 19 bases left in between. The CDR3 extends over 18 amino acids. The CDR3 nucleotides read TGTGCCAGCAGCTTACCCAACCCGGAGGGGCGGCTGAACACTGAAGCTTTCTTT. Its translation is CASSLPNPEGRLNTEAFF.

The J gene is TRBJ2-3, the V gene TRBV6-5; D might be TRBD2 (5 bases). The CDR3 sequence is 16 residues long. V lost 0 bases and J 2 bases, leaving 12 bases between the germline ends. Germline CDR1 MNHEY, CDR2 SVGAGI. The CDR3, as DNA: TGTGCCAGCAGTTACTCGAGGGCGAGGGCCACAGATACGCAGTATTTT. Its translation: CASSYSRARATDTQYF.

CDR3 sequence (DNA): TGTGCCAGCAGCCCCAGGGATACCGGGGAGCTGTTTTTT. Its protein product is CASSPRDTGELFF. This sequence joins TRBV9 and TRBJ2-2; D perhaps matches TRBD1 (5 bases). Germline CDR1 SGDLS, CDR2 YYNGEE. V lost 4 bases and J lost 5, with 9 bases in between. The CDR3 contains 13 residues.

The rearrangement links TRBV10-3 to TRBJ2-5; 12 bases fit TRBD2. The V gene end was trimmed by 6 bases and the J gene end by 1 base; junction bases not matched to a gene: 3. This CDR3 comprises 15 residues. CDR1 is ENHRY, CDR2 SYGVKD, per germline. CDR3 sequence (DNA): TGTGCCATCAGGACTAGCGGGAGTCTCCAAGAGACCCAGTACTTC. Protein: CAIRTSGSLQETQYF.

This clone was recorded a few times. V gene TRBV2 combines with J gene TRBJ1-1, with a possible D match to TRBD1 (5 bases). Germline V CDR1 and CDR2: SNHLY, FYNNEI. Deletions cut 5 bases from V and 1 base from J, with 14 bases between. The CDR3 totals 15 residues. The CDR3 sequence is CASSRGGARNTEAFF. The CDR3 DNA reads TGTGCCAGCAGTCGTGGTGGGGCTAGGAACACTGAAGCTTTCTTT.

Only a few counts were recorded for this clone. V gene TRBV28 combines with J gene TRBJ2-7, with D perhaps TRBD2 (6 bases). The V end was cut by 1 base, the J end by 6 bases, with 10 bases between. Germline V CDR1 and CDR2: MDHEN, SYDVKM. The CDR3 has 13 residues. Here the CDR3 reads CASSLYSGSEQYF. The DNA for the CDR3 is TGTGCCAGCAGTTTATATTCCGGGAGCGAGCAGTACTTC. Combining the CDR3 with reference TRBV28 and TRBJ2-7 gives the whole variable domain DVKVTQSSRYLVKRTGEKVFLECVQDMDHENMFWYRQDPGLGLRLIYFSYDVKMKEKGDIPEGYSVSREKKERFSLILESASTNQTSMYLCASSLYSGSEQYFGPGTRLTVT.

The chain couples TRBV11-2 to TRBJ2-1; TRBD2 agrees at 7 bases. Trimming took 7 bases from V and 6 from J; bases not matched to a gene: 15. CDR1 SGHAT and CDR2 FQNNGV come from the germline V gene. The CDR3 contains 16 residues. The CDR3: CASNKGLSGYLNEQFF. The CDR3 coding sequence is TGTGCCAGCAATAAAGGGCTTAGCGGGTACCTCAATGAGCAGTTCTTC. Together with reference TRBV11-2 and TRBJ2-1, the CDR3 gives the full variable domain: EAGVAQSPRYKIIEKRQSVAFWCNPISGHATLYWYQQILGQGPKLLIQFQNNGVVDDSQLPKDRFSAERLKGVDSTLKIQPAKLEDSAVYLCASNKGLSGYLNEQFFGPGTRLTVL.

In this sample, this clone turned up a few times. This chain uses TRBV7-9 with TRBJ1-3; unclear D gene. The length of the CDR3 is 15 residues. Trimming took 7 bases from V and 0 from J, leaving 13 bases between them. CDR1 is SEHNR and CDR2 is FQNEAQ in the germline V gene (reference sequence). CDR3 nucleotide sequence: TGTGCCAGCATTGACGATCATCGCTCTGGAAACACCATATATTTT. Translated: CASIDDHRSGNTIYF. Full variable domain (remainder filled in from reference TRBV7-9 and TRBJ1-3): DTGVSQNPRHKITKRGQNVTFRCDPISEHNRLYWYRQTLGQGPEFLTYFQNEAQLEKSRLLSDRFSAERPKGSFSTLEIQRTEQGDSAMYLCASIDDHRSGNTIYFGEGSWLTVV.

This clone turned up a few times. The V and J genes are TRBV7-2 and TRBJ2-7; TRBD2 agrees at 8 bases. Unmatched junction bases numbered 8, after V lost 1 base and J lost 3 bases. The germline V gene encodes CDR1 SGHTA and CDR2 FQGNSA. The CDR3 totals 16 residues. Here the CDR3 reads CASSLESGRGVYEQYF. The CDR3 DNA sequence: TGTGCCAGCAGCTTAGAAAGCGGGAGAGGGGTCTACGAGCAGTACTTC.

In this sample, this clone turned up a few times. The rearrangement links TRBV4-3 to TRBJ2-3; 12 bases are shared with TRBD2. The CDR3 has 19 residues. The J segment lost 3 bases and the V segment lost 0 bases, leaving 10 bases of the junction unmatched. Per germline, CDR1 LGHNA and CDR2 YSLEER. This CDR3 is CASSQDLASGRAGTDTQYF. DNA of the CDR3: TGCGCCAGCAGCCAAGATCTGGCTAGCGGGAGGGCAGGAACAGATACGCAGTATTTT.

This clone has just a few counts. Other nucleotide sequences from this sample produce the same CDR3. V gene TRBV29-1 combines with J gene TRBJ1-1, with 9 bases that match TRBD1. CDR3 length equals 12 residues. V lost 8 bases to trimming and J lost 2 bases; unmatched junction nucleotides: 3. CDR1 and CDR2 (germline): SQVTM, ANQGSEA. The CDR3 DNA follows: TGCAGCACGGGACAGGGTAACACTGAAGCTTTCTTT. Its translation: CSTGQGNTEAFF.

This chain uses TRBV10-3 with TRBJ2-1, with 14 nucleotides matching TRBD2. This CDR3 comprises 17 residues. V lost 6 bases to trimming and J lost 8 bases; unmatched junction nucleotides: 12. Germline lookup yields CDR1 ENHRY and CDR2 SYGVKD. DNA of the CDR3: TGTGCCATCAGCGACCGAATGGGACTAGCGGGAGAGCATGAGCAGTTCTTC. This encodes CAISDRMGLAGEHEQFF.

A few counts support this clone. The chain joins TRBV5-1 to TRBJ2-1, with D perhaps TRBD1 (6 bases). The CDR3 loop spans 15 amino acids. The ends were cut back, 2 bases at V and 6 bases at J, with 15 bases in the middle. The germline V gene encodes CDR1 SGHRS and CDR2 YFSETQ. The CDR3 DNA reads TGCGCCAGCAGCTTAAGGGACACCGGTATCAATGAGCAGTTCTTC. This translates into CASSLRDTGINEQFF.

The J gene is TRBJ2-1, the V gene TRBV4-3; TRBD2 agrees at 11 bases. CDR1 and CDR2 from the germline V gene are LGHNA and YSLEER. With V trimmed by 0 bases and J by 2 bases, 6 bases remained unmatched. This CDR3 is built from 18 residues. DNA for the CDR3: TGCGCCAGCAGCCAAGATCTAGCGGGGGGTCCAACCTACAATGAGCAGTTCTTC. Protein sequence: CASSQDLAGGPTYNEQFF.

The chain couples TRBV30 to TRBJ1-3; 7 nucleotides line up with TRBD1. Germline V lookup: CDR1 GTSNPN, CDR2 SVGIG (reference sequence). This CDR3 is built from 16 residues. Unmatched junction bases numbered 11, after V lost 3 bases and J lost 3 bases. In DNA, the CDR3 is TGTGCCTGGAGCCAAAAACAGGGGACGCGTGGAAACACCATATATTTT. Translation gives CAWSQKQGTRGNTIYF.

The chain joins TRBV7-9 to TRBJ2-1, with 7 bases fitting TRBD2. Losses at the gene ends were 2 bases for V and 3 bases for J; bases not matched to a gene: 16. Germline loops: CDR1 SEHNR, CDR2 FQNEAQ (reference sequence). The CDR3 runs 19 residues. CDR3 amino acids: CASSLPPGGIGGGYNEQFF. The CDR3 region has the DNA TGTGCCAGCAGCTTACCGCCGGGCGGAATTGGCGGGGGCTACAATGAGCAGTTCTTC.

The chain links TRBV4-3 to TRBJ2-7; D not resolved. V gave up 0 bases and J gave up 0 bases, with 6 bases separating them. Per the germline V gene, CDR1 is LGHNA and CDR2 is YSLEER. The CDR3 covers 14 residues. DNA for the CDR3: TGCGCCAGCAGCCAAGAAATCAGCTCCTACGAGCAGTACTTC. It specifies CASSQEISSYEQYF.

The table lists this clone with a few counts. V is TRBV2 and J is TRBJ2-5; the match to TRBD1 covers 8 bases. Germline V CDR1 and CDR2: SNHLY, FYNNEI. With 2 bases clipped from V and 3 bases from J, the junction kept 2 bases outside the gene matches. The CDR3 spans 14 residues. CDR3 DNA sequence: TGTGCCAGCAGTGAATACAGGGGGGAAGAGACCCAGTACTTC. It is translated as CASSEYRGEETQYF.

This clone was recorded a few times. This chain links TRBV13 with TRBJ1-2; tentatively, D is TRBD1 (5 bases). Germline V CDR1 and CDR2: PRHDT, FYEKMQ (reference sequence). The CDR3 spans 15 residues. Trimming cost V 6 bases and J 3 bases, with 17 bases left between them. The CDR3 DNA reads as TGTGCCAGCAGGATAGGACTCCGGGGCGACTATGGCTACACCTTC. Translation: CASRIGLRGDYGYTF.

The V and J genes are TRBV28 and TRBJ1-3; D remains ambiguous. CDR3 length: 17 amino acids. The V gene lost 8 bases and the J gene lost 0 bases, with 20 bases spanning the gap. Germline lookup yields CDR1 MDHEN and CDR2 SYDVKM. DNA for the CDR3: TGTGCCAGCCCCCCCTCCTTACAGCTAGACTCTGGAAACACCATATATTTT. Its translation is CASPPSLQLDSGNTIYF.

This clone showed up just a few times. This chain connects TRBV5-1 to TRBJ2-1, with a possible D match to TRBD2 (6 bases). Germline CDR1 SGHRS, CDR2 YFSETQ. CDR3 length: 14 residues. Deletions cut 4 bases from V and 10 bases from J, with 18 bases between. The CDR3 DNA sequence: TGCGCCAGCAGCCGACTACCACTAGCTGGGGAGCAGTTCTTC. Amino acid sequence: CASSRLPLAGEQFF.

V usage is TRBV4-1 and J usage is TRBJ2-1, with TRBD2 as a possible D gene (5 bases). V was cut by 5 bases and J by 4 bases, with 12 bases left in between. Germline V CDR1 and CDR2: MGHRA, YSYEKL. The CDR3 consists of 14 residues. This CDR3 reads CASSIRDGYNEQFF. The DNA for the CDR3 is TGCGCCAGCAGCATCCGGGATGGGTACAATGAGCAGTTCTTC.

The sample holds a few counts of this clone. Other DNA variants within this sample encode the same CDR3. The chain joins TRBV7-2 to TRBJ2-7, with D unresolved. Deletions cut 5 bases from V and 3 bases from J, with 5 bases between. In germline, CDR1 is SGHTA, CDR2 FQGNSA. The CDR3 length is 11 residues. In DNA, the CDR3 is TGTGCCAGCAGCCCACGCTACGAGCAGTACTTC. It codes for CASSPRYEQYF.

This chain connects TRBV15 to TRBJ1-1; 7 nucleotides line up with TRBD1. The CDR3 consists of 15 residues. The ends lost 0 bases at V and 1 base at J; junction bases unmatched: 2. CDR1 and CDR2 (germline): LNHNV, YYDKDF (reference sequence). CDR3: CATSRDRQGNTEAFF. DNA of the CDR3: TGTGCCACCAGCAGAGATCGACAGGGGAACACTGAAGCTTTCTTT. The variable domain in full, completed from reference TRBV15 and TRBJ1-1, reads DAMVIQNPRYQVTQFGKPVTLSCSQTLNHNVMYWYQQKSSQAPKLLFHYYDKDFNNEADTPDNFQSRRPNTSFCFLDIRSPGLGDTAMYLCATSRDRQGNTEAFFGQGTRLTVV.

This clone came up a few times. This rearrangement joins TRBV27 to TRBJ2-1, with a tentative D call TRBD2 (6 bases). Germline CDR1 and CDR2: MNHEY and SMNVEV (reference sequence). The CDR3 covers 14 residues. The V end lost 2 bases, the J end lost 2 bases, and 7 bases lay between the germline ends. CDR3 DNA: TGTGCCAGCAGTTTACCGGGAGCCTACAATGAGCAGTTCTTC. Residues: CASSLPGAYNEQFF.

The table lists this clone with a few counts. V usage is TRBV4-3 and J usage is TRBJ2-2; D might be TRBD1 (5 bases). CDR1 and CDR2 from the germline V gene are LGHNA and YSLEER. There are 17 residues in the CDR3. Trimming pared 0 bases from V and 2 bases from J, leaving 13 bases between. The CDR3 DNA reads as TGCGCCAGCAGCCAAGAAGGGGCCCGGCCCAACACCGGGGAGCTGTTTTTT. It codes for CASSQEGARPNTGELFF.

Comments on this clone: The sample carries other DNA sequences with the same CDR3. The V gene is TRBV5-1, the J gene TRBJ2-5, with unresolved D. V was shortened by 2 bases and J by 2 bases, with 4 bases between the two germline ends. The CDR3 has 12 residues. Germline V CDR1 and CDR2: SGHRS, YFSETQ. The CDR3 loop is CASSLGQETQYF. The CDR3, as DNA: TGCGCCAGCAGCTTAGGACAAGAGACCCAGTACTTC.

The gene calls are TRBV2 and TRBJ2-2; D is perhaps TRBD2 (6 bases). Between the trimmed V and J ends, which lost 8 bases and 2 bases, there was a span of 9 bases. This CDR3 has 13 amino acids. Germline CDR1 is SNHLY and CDR2 is FYNNEI. CDR3 coding DNA: TGTGCCAGCGGACTACAAAACACCGGGGAGCTGTTTTTT. Translation: CASGLQNTGELFF.

This clone was recorded a few times. The V gene is TRBV29-1, the J gene TRBJ1-3; D may be TRBD1 (5 bases). Germline V gene data show CDR1 as SQVTM and CDR2 as ANQGSEA. Trimming removed 2 bases from V and 4 bases from J, with 9 bases in between. The CDR3 loop spans 13 amino acids. The DNA for the CDR3 is TGCAGCGTTGAACCCGGGGACGGAAACACCATATATTTT. Its protein is CSVEPGDGNTIYF. Together with reference TRBV29-1 and TRBJ1-3, the CDR3 gives the full variable domain: SAVISQKPSRDICQRGTSLTIQCQVDSQVTMMFWYRQQPGQSLTLIATANQGSEATYESGFVIDKFPISRPNLTFSTLTVSNMSPEDSSIYLCSVEPGDGNTIYFGEGSWLTVV.